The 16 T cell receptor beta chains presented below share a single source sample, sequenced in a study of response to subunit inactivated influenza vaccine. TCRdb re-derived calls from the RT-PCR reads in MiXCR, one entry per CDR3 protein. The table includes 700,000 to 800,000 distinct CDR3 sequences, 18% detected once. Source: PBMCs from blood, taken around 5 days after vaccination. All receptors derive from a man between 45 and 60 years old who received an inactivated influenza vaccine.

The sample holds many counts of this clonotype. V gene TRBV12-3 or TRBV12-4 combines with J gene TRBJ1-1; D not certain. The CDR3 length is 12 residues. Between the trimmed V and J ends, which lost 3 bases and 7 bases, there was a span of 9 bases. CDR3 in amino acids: CASSFGESEAFF. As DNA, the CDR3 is TGTGCCAGCAGTTTTGGGGAGAGTGAAGCTTTCTTT.

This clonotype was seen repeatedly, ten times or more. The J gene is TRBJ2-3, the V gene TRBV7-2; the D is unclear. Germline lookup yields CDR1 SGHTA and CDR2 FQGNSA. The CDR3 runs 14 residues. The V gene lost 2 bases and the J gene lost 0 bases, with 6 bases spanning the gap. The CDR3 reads CASSLKASTDTQYF. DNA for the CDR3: TGTGCCAGCAGCTTAAAAGCTAGCACAGATACGCAGTATTTT.

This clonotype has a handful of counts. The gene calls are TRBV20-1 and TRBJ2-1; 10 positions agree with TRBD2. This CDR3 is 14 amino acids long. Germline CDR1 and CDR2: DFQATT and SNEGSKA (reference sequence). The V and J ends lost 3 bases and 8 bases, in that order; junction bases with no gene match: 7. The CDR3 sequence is CSASRSGRADEQFF. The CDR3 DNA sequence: TGCAGTGCTAGTAGAAGCGGGAGGGCCGATGAGCAGTTCTTC.

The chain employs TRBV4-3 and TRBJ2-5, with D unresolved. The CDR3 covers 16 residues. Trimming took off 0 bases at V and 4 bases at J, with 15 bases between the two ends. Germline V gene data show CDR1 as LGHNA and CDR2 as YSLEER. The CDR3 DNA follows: TGCGCCAGCAGCCAAGATCGCGAGGTAACGGGAGAGACCCAGTACTTC. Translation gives CASSQDREVTGETQYF.

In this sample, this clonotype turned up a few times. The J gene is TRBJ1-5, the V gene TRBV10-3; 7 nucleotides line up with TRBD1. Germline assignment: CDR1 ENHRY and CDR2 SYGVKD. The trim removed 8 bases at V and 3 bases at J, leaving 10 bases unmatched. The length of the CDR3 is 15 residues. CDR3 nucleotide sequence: TGTGCCATCCGTGCCGGGACAGAGATCAATCAGCCCCAGCATTTT. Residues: CAIRAGTEINQPQHF.

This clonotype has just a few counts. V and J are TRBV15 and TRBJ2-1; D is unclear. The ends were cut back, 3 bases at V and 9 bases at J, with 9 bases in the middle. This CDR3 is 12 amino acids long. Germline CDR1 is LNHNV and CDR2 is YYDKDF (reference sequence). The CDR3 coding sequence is TGTGCCACCAGCAGTTCAGTCGGTGAGCAGTTCTTC. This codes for CATSSSVGEQFF. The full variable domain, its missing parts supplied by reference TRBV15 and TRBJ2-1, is DAMVIQNPRYQVTQFGKPVTLSCSQTLNHNVMYWYQQKSSQAPKLLFHYYDKDFNNEADTPDNFQSRRPNTSFCFLDIRSPGLGDTAMYLCATSSSVGEQFFGPGTRLTVL.

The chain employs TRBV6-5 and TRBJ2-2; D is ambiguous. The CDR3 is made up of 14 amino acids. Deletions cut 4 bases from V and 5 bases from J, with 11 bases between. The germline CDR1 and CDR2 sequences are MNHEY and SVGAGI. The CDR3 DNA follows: TGTGCCAGCAGTTCCAACCCACGGACCGGGGAGCTGTTTTTT. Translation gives CASSSNPRTGELFF.

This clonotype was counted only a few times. CDR3 amino acids: CSASGGSGNTGELFF. CDR3 coding DNA: TGCAGTGCTAGTGGTGGGTCGGGGAACACCGGGGAGCTGTTTTTT. The chain has TRBV20-1 and TRBJ2-2; the D is unclear. The CDR3 totals 15 residues. V was trimmed by 3 bases and J by 1 base, leaving 12 bases between them. Germline V gene lookup returns CDR1 DFQATT and CDR2 SNEGSKA (reference sequence).

The CDR3, as DNA: TGTGCCACCAGCAGGCCCCCTCGTAAGCGGGGGGGTACTGATACGCAGTATTTT. It codes for CATSRPPRKRGGTDTQYF. The rearrangement joins TRBV15 to TRBJ2-3; 10 bases fit TRBD2. The germline V gene has CDR1 LNHNV and CDR2 YYDKDF (reference sequence). This CDR3 has 18 amino acids. Trimming at V came to 3 bases and at J to 6 bases, leaving 15 bases not matched to a gene.

The CDR3 region has the DNA TGTGCCAGCGGACAGCGGGGACTTCGAGACACTGAAGCTTTCTTT. This translates into CASGQRGLRDTEAFF. V is TRBV2 and J is TRBJ1-1; D perhaps matches TRBD1 (6 bases). CDR1 and CDR2 (germline): SNHLY, FYNNEI. The V end lost 8 bases, the J end lost 3 bases, and 19 bases lay between the germline ends. There are 15 residues in the CDR3.

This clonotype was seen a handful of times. The CDR3 DNA reads as TGCAGCGCCGCCGAAGGGACAGGCAATGAGCAGTTCTTC. This encodes CSAAEGTGNEQFF. The chain joins TRBV29-1 to TRBJ2-1; TRBD1 matches at 8 bases. J gave up 6 bases and V 7 bases, and 8 bases lay outside the gene matches. CDR1 SQVTM and CDR2 ANQGSEA come from the germline V gene. The CDR3 extends over 13 amino acids.

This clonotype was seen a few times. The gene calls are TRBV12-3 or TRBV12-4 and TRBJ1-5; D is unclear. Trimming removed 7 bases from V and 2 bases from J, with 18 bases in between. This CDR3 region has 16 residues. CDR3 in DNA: TGTGCCAGCATCCCGGGTCCCGAACGTGGCAATCAGCCCCAGCATTTT. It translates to CASIPGPERGNQPQHF.

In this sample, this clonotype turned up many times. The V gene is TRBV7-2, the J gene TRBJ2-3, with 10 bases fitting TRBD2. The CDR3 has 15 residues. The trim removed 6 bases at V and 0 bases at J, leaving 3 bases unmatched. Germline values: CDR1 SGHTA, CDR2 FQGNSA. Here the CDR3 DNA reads TGTGCCAGCAGGGCTAGCGGGGGCAGCACAGATACGCAGTATTTT. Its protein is CASRASGGSTDTQYF.

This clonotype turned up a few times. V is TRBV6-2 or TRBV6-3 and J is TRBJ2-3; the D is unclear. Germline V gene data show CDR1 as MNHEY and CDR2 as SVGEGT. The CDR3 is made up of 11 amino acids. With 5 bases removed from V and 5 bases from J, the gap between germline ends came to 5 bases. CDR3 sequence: CASSHKDTQYF. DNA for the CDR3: TGTGCCAGCAGTCATAAAGATACGCAGTATTTT.

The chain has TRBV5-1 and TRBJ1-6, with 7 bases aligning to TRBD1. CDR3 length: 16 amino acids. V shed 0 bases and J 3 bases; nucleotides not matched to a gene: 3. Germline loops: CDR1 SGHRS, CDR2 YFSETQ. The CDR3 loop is CASSLVGTVYNSPLHF. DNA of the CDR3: TGCGCCAGCAGCTTGGTTGGGACAGTCTATAATTCACCCCTCCACTTT.

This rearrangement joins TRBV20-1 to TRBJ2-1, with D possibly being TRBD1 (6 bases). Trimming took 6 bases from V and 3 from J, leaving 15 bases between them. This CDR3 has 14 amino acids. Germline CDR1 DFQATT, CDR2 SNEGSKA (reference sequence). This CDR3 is CSARRDTFYNEQFF. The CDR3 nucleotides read TGCAGTGCCCGAAGGGACACCTTCTACAATGAGCAGTTCTTC.